This T cell receptor (beta chain) was retrieved from a study of Graves' ophthalmopathy and Graves' hyperthyroidism. Findings and limits, study-wide: In blood appeared most of the expanded thyroid clonotypes whose frequency exceeded 0.001.

The CDR3 runs to 15 residues. From germline, CDR1 is SGHVS and CDR2 FQNEAQ. V lost 0 bases and J lost 1, with 10 bases in between. The TCR beta CDR3 regions underwent amplification from RNA transcripts. Amplification began with first-round RT-PCR using HTBI primers, then second-round multiplex PCR was performed. TCRdb passed the multiplex PCR reads through MiXCR, listing each CDR3 protein once. The repertoire holds 620,000 or so distinct CDR3 sequences, with roughly 20% as singletons. This clonotype occurred a few times. Antigen unknown. The diagnosis combined clinical symptoms, thyroxine, TRAb, thyroid ultrasound and orbital computed tomography scans.

The chain is built from TRBV7-8 and TRBJ2-7; D is undetermined. The sequencing sample was made of peripheral blood. The sequence came from a young woman with stable Graves' hyperthyroidism. Some clones in this sample may be carry-over from other donors' samples. CDR3 in amino acids: CASSLALATSYEQYF. The CDR3 bases are TGTGCCAGCAGCTTAGCGCTGGCGACATCCTACGAGCAGTACTTC.